These T cell receptor beta chains were read from a single sample in a study of spatial heterogeneity in lung cancer. TCRdb redid the calling of the 5' RACE reads with MiXCR, one entry per CDR3 protein. The sample lists around 100,000 distinct CDR3 sequences, about 4.4% occurring once. Sequences were derived from lung tumor tissue, sampled at surgery. The receptors were sampled from a male donor with early-stage non-small cell lung cancer. The CDR3 runs from the conserved cysteine through the conserved F or W. The D gene is left open where the match is weak. Clone sizes are given selectively: once, few, many, or a class where the clone is expanded.

J: TRBJ2-2; D: TRBD1; V: TRBV5-4; size: many; CDR3: CASRDRVDRTGELFF; DNA: TGTGCCAGCAGGGACAGGGTTGATAGGACCGGGGAGCTGTTTTTT
J: TRBJ1-4; D: NA; V: TRBV28; size: NA; CDR3: CASSLRGRNEKLFF; DNA: TGTGCCAGCAGTTTAAGGGGACGTAATGAAAAACTGTTTTTT
J: TRBJ2-3; D: TRBD2; V: TRBV5-5; size: many; CDR3: CASSHGTRVADTQYF; DNA: TGTGCCAGCAGCCACGGGACTAGGGTTGCAGATACGCAGTATTTT
J: TRBJ1-6; D: NA; V: TRBV28; size: many; CDR3: CASSPGTSNSPLHF; DNA: TGTGCCAGCAGCCCGGGGACGAGCAATTCACCCCTCCACTTT
J: TRBJ2-4; D: NA; V: TRBV7-2; size: many; CDR3: CASSYTASLAKNIQYF; DNA: TGTGCCAGCAGCTACACCGCGTCTCTCGCCAAAAACATTCAGTACTTC
J: TRBJ2-1; D: NA; V: TRBV6-1; size: many; CDR3: CASTDPQGPRPWEQFF; DNA: TGTGCCAGCACCGATCCCCAGGGGCCCAGACCCTGGGAGCAGTTCTTC
J: TRBJ2-7; D: TRBD1; V: TRBV30; size: NA; CDR3: CAWRRDRPYEQYF; DNA: TGTGCCTGGAGAAGGGACAGGCCCTACGAGCAGTACTTC
J: TRBJ2-1; D: TRBD2; V: TRBV28; size: many; CDR3: CASSSASGSYNEQFF; DNA: TGTGCCAGCAGTTCCGCTAGCGGGAGTTACAATGAGCAGTTCTTC
J: TRBJ2-3; D: NA; V: TRBV11-2; size: many; CDR3: CASRIWGLTDTQYF; DNA: TGTGCCAGCAGGATTTGGGGCCTGACAGATACGCAGTATTTT
J: TRBJ2-7; D: NA; V: TRBV28; size: many; CDR3: CASSLEGEGFGEQYF; DNA: TGTGCCAGCAGTTTAGAGGGAGAGGGGTTCGGCGAGCAGTACTTC
J: TRBJ2-7; D: NA; V: TRBV11-2; size: many; CDR3: CASRRGLSYEQYF; DNA: TGTGCCAGCAGACGGGGACTTTCCTACGAGCAGTACTTC
J: TRBJ1-5; D: TRBD1; V: TRBV28; size: medium-sized; CDR3: CASSSTGLRQPQHF; DNA: TGTGCCAGCAGTTCGACAGGGCTTCGGCAGCCCCAGCATTTT
J: TRBJ2-1; D: TRBD1; V: TRBV5-1; size: many; CDR3: CASSKMGQGSYNEQFF; DNA: TGCGCCAGCAGCAAAATGGGACAGGGAAGTTACAATGAGCAGTTCTTC
J: TRBJ2-3; D: NA; V: TRBV20-1; size: many; CDR3: CSLAVISTDTQYF; DNA: TGCAGTTTAGCGGTAATTAGCACAGATACGCAGTATTTT
J: TRBJ2-7; D: NA; V: TRBV4-1; size: few; CDR3: CASSQGLQGFSYEQYF; DNA: TGCGCCAGCAGCCAAGGACTACAGGGTTTCTCCTACGAGCAGTACTTC
J: TRBJ2-5; D: TRBD1; V: TRBV28; size: NA; CDR3: CASSTGGKETQYF; DNA: TGTGCCAGCAGCACAGGGGGCAAGGAGACCCAGTACTTC
J: TRBJ2-5; D: NA; V: TRBV20-1; size: many; CDR3: CSAAEIYEETQYF; DNA: TGCAGTGCAGCGGAAATCTATGAAGAGACCCAGTACTTC
J: TRBJ1-2; D: NA; V: TRBV29-1; size: many; CDR3: CSVGTSHGYTF; DNA: TGCAGCGTCGGGACTTCCCATGGCTACACCTTC
J: TRBJ2-3; D: TRBD2; V: TRBV2; size: many; CDR3: CASSGNSGSRTDTQYF; DNA: TGTGCCAGCAGTGGGAATAGCGGGAGTCGGACAGATACGCAGTATTTT
J: TRBJ2-5; D: NA; V: TRBV5-1; size: few; CDR3: CASSTHSRIPQETQYF; DNA: TGCGCCAGCAGCACACACAGCCGGATCCCCCAAGAGACCCAGTACTTC
J: TRBJ1-5; D: NA; V: TRBV12-3/TRBV12-4; size: many; CDR3: CASSLENSNQPQHF; DNA: TGTGCCAGCAGTTTGGAGAACAGCAATCAGCCCCAGCATTTT
J: TRBJ2-3; D: NA; V: TRBV18; size: few; CDR3: CASSPSRDTDTQYF; DNA: TGTGCCAGCTCACCCAGTAGAGACACAGATACGCAGTATTTT
J: TRBJ2-1; D: TRBD2; V: TRBV20-1; size: many; CDR3: CSAGASGSNWNEQFF; DNA: TGCAGTGCTGGGGCTAGCGGGAGTAATTGGAATGAGCAGTTCTTC
J: TRBJ1-3; D: NA; V: TRBV12-3/TRBV12-4; size: many; CDR3: CACAGGASGNTIYF; DNA: TGTGCTTGCGCGGGGGGTGCTTCGGGAAACACCATATATTTT
J: TRBJ1-6; D: NA; V: TRBV28; size: NA; CDR3: CASGTGYNSPLHF; DNA: TGTGCCAGCGGCACAGGGTACAATTCACCCCTCCACTTT
J: TRBJ2-3; D: TRBD2; V: TRBV18; size: many; CDR3: CASSPLPVIGGRALHTDTQYF; DNA: TGTGCCAGCTCACCCCTCCCCGTTATTGGCGGGAGAGCCCTCCACACAGATACGCAGTATTTT
J: TRBJ2-2; D: TRBD2; V: TRBV12-3/TRBV12-4; size: many; CDR3: CASRPGLGSTGELFF; DNA: TGTGCCAGCAGACCGGGACTAGGAAGCACCGGGGAGCTGTTTTTT
J: TRBJ1-2; D: TRBD1; V: TRBV5-1; size: many; CDR3: CASSIKQGTTNYGYTF; DNA: TGCGCCAGCAGCATCAAACAGGGGACGACTAACTATGGCTACACCTTC
J: TRBJ2-1; D: TRBD2; V: TRBV7-9; size: NA; CDR3: CASSSLGGRGEQFF; DNA: TGTGCCAGCAGCTCCCTGGGCGGGAGGGGAGAGCAGTTCTTC
J: TRBJ2-1; D: TRBD2; V: TRBV6-5; size: many; CDR3: CASSYSTSGSHNEQFF; DNA: TGTGCCAGCAGTTACTCGACTAGCGGGAGCCACAATGAGCAGTTCTTC
J: TRBJ2-7; D: NA; V: TRBV29-1; size: many; CDR3: CSVRQRAQYEQYF; DNA: TGCAGCGTCCGACAGAGGGCACAGTACGAGCAGTACTTC
J: TRBJ2-3; D: NA; V: TRBV5-1; size: few; CDR3: CASTQGSGTDTQYF; DNA: TGCGCCAGCACCCAGGGGTCCGGCACAGATACGCAGTATTTT
J: TRBJ2-5; D: NA; V: TRBV5-1; size: many; CDR3: CASSLGLVPYQETQYF; DNA: TGCGCCAGCAGCTTGGGACTAGTCCCTTACCAAGAGACCCAGTACTTC
J: TRBJ1-1; D: NA; V: TRBV6-1; size: many; CDR3: CASSGDSIVLNTEAFF; DNA: TGTGCCAGCAGTGGGGATTCCATAGTTTTGAACACTGAAGCTTTCTTT
J: TRBJ2-3; D: NA; V: TRBV10-2; size: many; CDR3: CASSGSVLARTDTQYF; DNA: TGCGCCAGCAGTGGTTCTGTGCTAGCGAGGACAGATACGCAGTATTTT
J: TRBJ2-2; D: NA; V: TRBV23-1; size: many; CDR3: CASSQPHAPGTGELFF; DNA: TGCGCCAGCAGTCAACCCCATGCACCAGGGACCGGGGAGCTGTTTTTT
J: TRBJ2-7; D: NA; V: TRBV3-1; size: many; CDR3: CASSQDAVSYEQYF; DNA: TGTGCCAGCAGCCAAGATGCGGTTTCCTACGAGCAGTACTTC
J: TRBJ1-5; D: NA; V: TRBV6-1; size: many; CDR3: CASSDLGRAQHF; DNA: TGTGCCAGCAGTGATCTAGGACGGGCCCAGCATTTT
J: TRBJ2-7; D: TRBD1; V: TRBV20-1; size: many; CDR3: CSAWDSRLNSYEQYF; DNA: TGCAGTGCTTGGGACAGCCGCTTAAACTCCTACGAGCAGTACTTC
J: TRBJ2-3; D: TRBD1; V: TRBV10-3; size: NA; CDR3: CAISGGTGKGVIVDTQYF; DNA: TGTGCCATCAGTGGAGGGACAGGGAAGGGTGTCATCGTAGATACGCAGTATTTT
J: TRBJ2-3; D: TRBD2; V: TRBV10-3; size: many; CDR3: CAISRAGGSPDTQYF; DNA: TGTGCCATCAGCAGAGCGGGAGGGTCCCCAGATACGCAGTATTTT
J: TRBJ2-3; D: TRBD2; V: TRBV11-1; size: many; CDR3: CASSFSTSGRAADTQYF; DNA: TGTGCCAGCAGCTTCTCGACTAGCGGGAGGGCCGCAGATACGCAGTATTTT
J: TRBJ2-7; D: TRBD2; V: TRBV20-1; size: many; CDR3: CSARYSGRSSGRNYEQYF; DNA: TGCAGTGCTAGGTATTCAGGGAGGAGCAGCGGGAGAAACTACGAGCAGTACTTC
J: TRBJ2-1; D: TRBD1; V: TRBV28; size: few; CDR3: CASTPPPDRGDNEQFF; DNA: TGTGCCAGCACCCCCCCCCCGGACAGGGGAGACAATGAGCAGTTCTTC
J: TRBJ2-5; D: NA; V: TRBV6-1; size: many; CDR3: CASSEGPKETQYF; DNA: TGTGCCAGCAGTGAAGGGCCCAAGGAGACCCAGTACTTC
J: TRBJ2-3; D: NA; V: TRBV28; size: many; CDR3: CASSYGRTDTQYF; DNA: TGTGCCAGCTCTTACGGGCGCACAGATACGCAGTATTTT
J: TRBJ2-6; D: NA; V: TRBV7-9; size: many; CDR3: CASRSDGSGANVLTF; DNA: TGTGCCAGCAGATCCGACGGCTCTGGGGCCAACGTCCTGACTTTC
J: TRBJ2-1; D: TRBD2; V: TRBV6-5; size: many; CDR3: CAASAGLAPVDEQFF; DNA: TGTGCCGCCTCTGCGGGACTAGCTCCCGTTGATGAGCAGTTCTTC
J: TRBJ2-2; D: NA; V: TRBV27; size: many; CDR3: CASRGLAGELFF; DNA: TGTGCCAGCAGGGGTTTAGCGGGGGAGCTGTTTTTT
J: TRBJ2-2; D: NA; V: TRBV28; size: many; CDR3: CASSLFAGQGLTGELFF; DNA: TGTGCCAGCAGCCTATTTGCCGGGCAGGGCCTCACCGGGGAGCTGTTTTTT
J: TRBJ2-1; D: NA; V: TRBV4-2; size: many; CDR3: CASSQGDFNNEQFF; DNA: TGTGCCAGCAGCCAAGGGGACTTCAACAATGAGCAGTTCTTC
J: TRBJ2-3; D: NA; V: TRBV20-1; size: many; CDR3: CSAGIADTQYF; DNA: TGCAGTGCTGGGATAGCAGATACGCAGTATTTT
J: TRBJ2-5; D: NA; V: TRBV7-2; size: few; CDR3: CASSFVGGSETQYF; DNA: TGTGCCAGCAGCTTTGTTGGGGGGTCAGAGACCCAGTACTTC
J: TRBJ1-1; D: NA; V: TRBV2; size: many; CDR3: CASSGQFMNTEAFF; DNA: TGTGCCAGCAGTGGACAGTTCATGAACACTGAAGCTTTCTTT
J: TRBJ2-3; D: TRBD1; V: TRBV29-1; size: many; CDR3: CSVGQGRDTQYF; DNA: TGCAGCGTTGGACAGGGGCGAGATACGCAGTATTTT
J: TRBJ2-1; D: TRBD2; V: TRBV2; size: many; CDR3: CASKAGGPTNEQFF; DNA: TGTGCCAGCAAAGCGGGAGGGCCAACCAATGAGCAGTTCTTC
J: TRBJ2-5; D: NA; V: TRBV18; size: NA; CDR3: CASSRTQEETQYF; DNA: TGTGCCAGCTCACGGACCCAAGAAGAGACCCAGTACTTC
J: TRBJ1-1; D: NA; V: TRBV7-2; size: NA; CDR3: CASSLDGGRSAFF; DNA: TGTGCCAGCAGCTTAGATGGAGGCAGGTCGGCTTTCTTT